The next 14 T cell receptor beta chains were all read from a single sample in a study of Ad26.COV2.S vaccination and SARS-CoV-2 variants. Sample treatment: some 20 received Ad26.COV2.S at low or high dose, single or two shots; roughly 5 received placebo; per-sample allocation not given. Material that was analyzed had been drawn on day 63 after the first vaccine or placebo injection. Assay: immunoSEQ multiplex PCR; the TCRdb copy retains only in-frame clones and omits some. The table includes 350,000 to 550,000 clones, nearly 90% detected once. Material: peripheral blood, obtained in a trial of Ad26.COV2.S vaccine versus placebo. The origin of the receptors is a person between 18 and 59 years old who received the Ad26.COV2.S COVID-19 vaccine or a placebo.

This chain uses TRBV6-2 or TRBV6-3 with TRBJ1-5, with 7 bases lining up with TRBD1. In germline, CDR1 is MNHEY, CDR2 SVGEGT. J gave up 3 bases and V 5 bases, and 10 bases lay outside the gene matches. This CDR3 is 16 amino acids long. DNA for the CDR3: TGTGCCAGCAGTCGAGGGGGCCTACGCCTCAATCAGCCCCAGCATTTT. This translates into CASSRGGLRLNQPQHF.

This rearrangement joins TRBV7-2 to TRBJ2-1; 9 nucleotides match TRBD1. Trimming cost V 5 bases and J 4 bases; bases outside gene matches: 6. Germline V lookup: CDR1 SGHTA, CDR2 FQGNSA. The CDR3 runs 15 residues. The CDR3 region has the DNA TGTGCCAGCAGCCAGACAGGGGGGGATTACAATGAGCAGTTCTTC. Residues: CASSQTGGDYNEQFF.

This CDR3 reads CSASNMGRRVEGQPQHF. The CDR3 DNA reads TGCAGTGCTAGTAACATGGGGAGAAGAGTGGAAGGTCAGCCCCAGCATTTT. This sequence joins TRBV20-1 and TRBJ1-5; D is unclear. The V gene's germline CDR1 is DFQATT and CDR2 SNEGSKA (reference sequence). This CDR3 is 17 amino acids long. The V end lost 3 bases, the J end lost 6 bases, and 24 bases lay between the germline ends.

The chain is built from TRBV27 and TRBJ1-2, with TRBD1 identical over 9 bases. The CDR3 consists of 16 residues. V was pared by 0 bases and J by 8 bases, with 10 bases of the junction left unmatched. CDR1 MNHEY and CDR2 SMNVEV come from the germline V gene (reference sequence). CDR3 amino acids: CASSLSGWDRAVGYTF. In DNA form, the CDR3 reads TGTGCCAGCAGTTTATCAGGGTGGGACAGGGCGGTCGGCTACACCTTC.

The chain is built from TRBV12-3 or TRBV12-4 and TRBJ1-6; D is ambiguous. The ends were cut back, 5 bases at V and 9 bases at J, with 8 bases in the middle. This CDR3 has 12 residues. The CDR3 DNA reads as TGTGCCAGCAGTCATCGGGGTTCACCCCTCCACTTT. Encoded protein: CASSHRGSPLHF.

The V call is TRBV28, the J call TRBJ2-7, with 11 bases matching TRBD1. This CDR3 spans 15 amino acids. The germline CDR1 and CDR2 sequences are MDHEN and SYDVKM. V trimming: 3 bases; J trimming: 3 bases; junction bases outside the gene matches: 4. The CDR3 nucleotides read TGTGCCAGCAGTTTTGGGGGACAGGGGGGCTACGAGCAGTACTTC. It codes for CASSFGGQGGYEQYF.

The gene calls are TRBV4-3 and TRBJ1-1, with D perhaps TRBD1 (5 bases). Germline V gene sequence: CDR1 LGHNA, CDR2 YSLEER. The CDR3 runs 15 residues. Trimming removed 4 bases from V and 1 base from J, with 13 bases in between. CDR3 in amino acids: CASSPAGQGNTEAFF. CDR3 sequence (DNA): TGCGCCAGCAGCCCCGCGGGGCAGGGGAACACTGAAGCTTTCTTT.

This chain connects TRBV5-4 to TRBJ1-6; D is possibly TRBD1 (6 bases). The germline gives CDR1 SGHNT, CDR2 YYREEE (reference sequence). The CDR3 extends over 16 amino acids. Deletions cut 1 base from V and 0 bases from J, with 8 bases between. The CDR3 region has the DNA TGTGCCAGCAGCTTGAGGGGGAGCTCCTATAATTCACCCCTCCACTTT. It is translated as CASSLRGSSYNSPLHF.

The V and J genes are TRBV3-1 (or the pseudogene TRBV3-2) and TRBJ2-2; D ambiguous. CDR3 length: 15 residues. V gave up 5 bases and J gave up 1 base, with 11 bases separating them. Germline values: CDR1 LGHDT, CDR2 YNNKEL (reference sequence). As DNA, the CDR3 is TGTGCCAGCAGCAAAAGGGCAGGGAACACCGGGGAGCTGTTTTTT. It specifies CASSKRAGNTGELFF.

This clone was observed a single time. The V call is TRBV4-1, the J call TRBJ1-6; weak D call: TRBD1 (5 bases). CDR3 length equals 16 residues. The ends were cut back, 0 bases at V and 8 bases at J, with 14 bases in the middle. Germline V lookup: CDR1 MGHRA, CDR2 YSYEKL. For the CDR3, the DNA is TGCGCCAGCAGCCAAGAGGGGCGGACCCCTTATTCACCCCTCCACTTT. Translation: CASSQEGRTPYSPLHF.

The genes are TRBV4-1 and TRBJ2-1; 10 bases fit TRBD2. Germline-derived CDR1 and CDR2 are MGHRA and YSYEKL. The trim removed 1 base at V and 3 bases at J, leaving 12 bases unmatched. This CDR3 region has 19 residues. The CDR3 coding sequence is TGCGCCAGCAGCCAAGTAATGAGCGGGACTAGCGATTTCTACAATGAGCAGTTCTTC. Protein sequence: CASSQVMSGTSDFYNEQFF.

The chain combines TRBV5-5 with TRBJ2-3; D is possibly TRBD2 (5 bases). The V gene's germline CDR1 is SGHKS and CDR2 YYEKEE (reference sequence). Trimming pared 3 bases from V and 1 base from J, leaving 15 bases between. The CDR3 is made up of 16 amino acids. In DNA form, the CDR3 reads TGTGCCAGCAGCTCTATAGGGTGGCGGGGCACAGATACGCAGTATTTT. Protein product: CASSSIGWRGTDTQYF.

The chain is built from TRBV19 and TRBJ1-1; tentatively, D is TRBD1 (6 bases). The CDR3 totals 11 residues. Trimming stripped 7 bases from V and 5 bases from J, with 8 bases between. Germline CDR1 LNHDA, CDR2 SQIVND (reference sequence). The CDR3 sequence: CASNQGTEAFF. DNA of the CDR3: TGTGCCAGTAATCAGGGGACTGAAGCTTTCTTT.

As concerns this clone: Being one base from a much bigger clone, this may be a read error. J is TRBJ2-7 and V is TRBV5-5; D is uncertain. V dropped 0 bases and J dropped 4 bases, with 5 bases sitting between them. Germline assignment: CDR1 SGHKS and CDR2 YYEKEE (reference sequence). The CDR3 extends over 12 amino acids. The CDR3 protein is CASSLGVYEQYF. CDR3 nucleotides: TGTGCCAGCAGCTTGGGAGTTTACGAGCAGTACTTC.